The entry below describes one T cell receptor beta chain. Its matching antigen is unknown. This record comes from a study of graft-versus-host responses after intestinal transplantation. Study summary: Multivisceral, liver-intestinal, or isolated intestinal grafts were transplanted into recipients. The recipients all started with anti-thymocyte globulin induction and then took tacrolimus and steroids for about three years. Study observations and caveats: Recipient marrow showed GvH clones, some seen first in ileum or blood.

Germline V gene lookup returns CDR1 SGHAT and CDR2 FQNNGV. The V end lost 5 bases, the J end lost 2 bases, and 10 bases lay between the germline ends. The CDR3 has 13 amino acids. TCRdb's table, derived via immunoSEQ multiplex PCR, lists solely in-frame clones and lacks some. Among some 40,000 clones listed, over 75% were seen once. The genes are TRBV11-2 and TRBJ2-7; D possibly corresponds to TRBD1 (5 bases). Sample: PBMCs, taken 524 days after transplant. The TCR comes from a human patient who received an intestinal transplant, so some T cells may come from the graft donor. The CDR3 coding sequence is TGTGCCAGCAGCCCAGGGTGGGCCTACGAGCAGTACTTC. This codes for CASSPGWAYEQYF.